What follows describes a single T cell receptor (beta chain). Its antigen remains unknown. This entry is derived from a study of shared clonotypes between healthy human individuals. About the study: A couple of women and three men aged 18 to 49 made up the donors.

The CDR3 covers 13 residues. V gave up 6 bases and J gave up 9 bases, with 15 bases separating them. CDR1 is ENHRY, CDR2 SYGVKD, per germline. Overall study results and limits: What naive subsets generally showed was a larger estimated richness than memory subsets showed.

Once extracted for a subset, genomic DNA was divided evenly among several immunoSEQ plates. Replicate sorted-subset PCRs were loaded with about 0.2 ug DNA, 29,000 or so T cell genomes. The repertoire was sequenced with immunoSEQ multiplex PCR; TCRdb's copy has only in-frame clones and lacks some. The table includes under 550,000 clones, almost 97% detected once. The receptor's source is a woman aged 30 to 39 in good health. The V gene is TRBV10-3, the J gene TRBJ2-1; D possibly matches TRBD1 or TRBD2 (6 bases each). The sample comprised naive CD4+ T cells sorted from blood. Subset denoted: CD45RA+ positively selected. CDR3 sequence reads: CAIRTPGGGEQFF. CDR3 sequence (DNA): TGTGCCATCAGAACTCCCGGAGGGGGTGAGCAGTTCTTC.